This T cell receptor (beta chain) stems from a study of T cell repertoires in cytomegalovirus infection. Study background: Matching HLA type and CMV infection were both indicated by public TCR beta signatures.

MiXCR, applied by TCRdb to the reads, yields one record per CDR3 protein. The sample lists fewer than 900,000 distinct CDR3 sequences; 25% to 35% were seen once. This clonotype turned up a few times. The antigen remains undetermined. This specimen consisted of cultured CD8+ T cells from PBMCs, obtained from culture after CMV antigen stimulation. This TCR was recovered from a human donor in good health (CMV status not recorded). Some clones in this sample may be carry-over from other donors' samples.

CDR3 region: CASSALGTVSYEQYV. The CDR3 DNA follows: TGTGCCAGCAGCGCCCTCGGGACGGTTTCCTACGAGCAGTACGTC. The chain recombines TRBV7-8 with TRBJ2-7; either TRBD1 or TRBD2 may fit D (5 bases each). V shed 5 bases and J shed 1 base, with 15 bases lying between them. CDR3 size: 15 residues. Germline V lookup: CDR1 SGHVS, CDR2 FQNEAQ.